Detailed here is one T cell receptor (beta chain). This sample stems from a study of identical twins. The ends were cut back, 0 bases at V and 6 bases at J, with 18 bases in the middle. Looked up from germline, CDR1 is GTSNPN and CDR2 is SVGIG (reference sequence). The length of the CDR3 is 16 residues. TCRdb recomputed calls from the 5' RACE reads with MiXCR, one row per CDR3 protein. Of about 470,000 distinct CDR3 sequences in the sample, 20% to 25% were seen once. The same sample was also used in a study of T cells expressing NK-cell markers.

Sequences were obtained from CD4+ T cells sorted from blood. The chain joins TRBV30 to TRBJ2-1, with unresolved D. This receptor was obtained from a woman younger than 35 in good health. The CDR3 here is CAWSVLSGIKFNEQFF. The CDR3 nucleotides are TGTGCCTGGAGTGTACTAAGTGGGATTAAGTTCAATGAGCAGTTCTTC.